The entry below gives a single T cell receptor beta chain sequence along with its context. Clones were sequenced by immunoSEQ multiplex PCR, and TCRdb holds only the in-frame ones, with some missing. The sample lists about 58,000 clones, 82% occurring once. Germline CDR1 and CDR2: SGHRS and YFSETQ. V lost 5 bases to trimming and J lost 3 bases; unmatched junction nucleotides: 4. The CDR3 is 13 amino acids. Single viable CD3+CD4+CD8-CD45RO+ cells were sorted as the memory CD4+ T cells. The data belong to a study of memory CD4+ T cells and cytomegalovirus serostatus. The specimen was memory CD4+ T cells from blood. The receptor was isolated from an adult in good health and CMV-seronegative. Some clones in this sample may be carry-over from other donors' samples. The gene calls are TRBV5-1 and TRBJ1-1; TRBD1 matches 7 bases. The CDR3, as DNA: TGCGCCAGCAGAAGTACAGGGGACACTGAAGCTTTCTTT. Translating gives CASRSTGDTEAFF.